These 12 T cell receptor beta chains originate from one sample sequenced in a study of shared clonotypes between healthy human individuals. Repertoires were generated with immunoSEQ multiplex PCR, while TCRdb's copy carries only in-frame clones and drops some. Counted here are around 2,000,000 clones, 85% to 95% occurring once; the ten biggest clones make up around 0.13%. The sequencing sample was made of naive CD4+ T cells sorted from blood. The subset was: CD45RA+ positively selected. Source of these receptors: a man aged 18 to 30 in good health.

In the case of this clone: Other DNA sequences in the same sample also yield this CDR3. The rearrangement links TRBV5-1 to TRBJ2-3; D remains ambiguous. The length of the CDR3 is 14 residues. Germline V gene data show CDR1 as SGHRS and CDR2 as YFSETQ. Trimming took off 0 bases at V and 1 base at J, with 6 bases between the two ends. CDR3 loop: CASSLEGGTDTQYF. For the CDR3, the DNA is TGCGCCAGCAGCTTGGAAGGTGGCACAGATACGCAGTATTTT.

The rearrangement links TRBV14 to TRBJ1-6, with D possibly being TRBD1 (5 bases). V was clipped by 1 base and J by 14 bases, with 9 bases between them. Germline CDR1 and CDR2: SGHDN and FVKESK. The CDR3 totals 12 residues. The CDR3 nucleotides are TGTGCCAGCAGCCAAGCGGACAAGGCCCTCCACTTT. This translates into CASSQADKALHF.

The gene calls are TRBV28 and TRBJ2-4; unclear D gene. The ends were cut back, 3 bases at V and 0 bases at J, with 9 bases in the middle. Germline V CDR1 and CDR2: MDHEN, SYDVKM. The CDR3 length is 15 residues. CDR3 nucleotide sequence: TGTGCCAGCAGTTTTTCAAGGGTAGCCAAAAACATTCAGTACTTC. Residues: CASSFSRVAKNIQYF.

The chain employs TRBV30 and TRBJ2-2; 8 bases align to TRBD1. Germline loops: CDR1 GTSNPN, CDR2 SVGIG (reference sequence). The V and J ends lost 8 bases and 5 bases, in that order; junction bases with no gene match: 10. CDR3 length: 14 amino acids. The CDR3: CAVGARGRTGELFF. CDR3 in DNA: TGTGCCGTAGGTGCCAGGGGGCGAACCGGGGAGCTGTTTTTT.

The rearrangement uses TRBV19 and TRBJ1-1; perhaps TRBD1 as D (6 bases). The CDR3 sequence is 13 residues long. Trimming stripped 4 bases from V and 4 bases from J, with 10 bases between. Germline CDR1 and CDR2: LNHDA and SQIVND (reference sequence). CDR3 nucleotides: TGTGCCAGTAGTACTCAGGGGAGCACTGAAGCTTTCTTT. Translating gives CASSTQGSTEAFF.

This clone showed up just once. Other nucleotide sequences from this sample produce the same CDR3. Written as DNA, the CDR3 is TGTGCCAGCTCACCACTAGCGGGGTACCAAGAGACCCAGTACTTC. Protein: CASSPLAGYQETQYF. The chain uses TRBV18 and TRBJ2-5; the match to TRBD2 covers 8 bases. Germline lookup yields CDR1 KGHSH and CDR2 LQKENI. The CDR3 has 15 residues. The ends lost 1 base at V and 0 bases at J; junction bases unmatched: 1.

The rearrangement joins TRBV6-1 to TRBJ1-6; D possibly corresponds to TRBD1 (5 bases). Trimming stripped 10 bases from V and 8 bases from J, with 15 bases between. CDR3 length equals 13 residues. Germline lookup yields CDR1 MNHNS and CDR2 SASEGT. In nucleotides, the CDR3 is TGTGCCATTTCAGGGTGGGTGGATTCACCCCTCCACTTT. Amino acid sequence: CAISGWVDSPLHF.

The rearrangement joins TRBV18 to TRBJ2-1; D gene unclear. Germline CDR1 KGHSH, CDR2 LQKENI. This CDR3 region has 15 residues. Trimming pared 1 base from V and 5 bases from J, leaving 12 bases between. The CDR3 region is CASSPQGRQDNEQFF. The CDR3 coding sequence is TGTGCCAGCTCACCACAAGGACGGCAAGACAATGAGCAGTTCTTC.

This chain links TRBV12-5 with TRBJ1-3; TRBD1 is a possible D gene (5 bases). CDR1 and CDR2 from the germline V gene are LGHNT and FRNRAP. There are 14 residues in the CDR3. The V and J ends lost 6 bases and 1 base respectively, with 10 bases between them. The CDR3 DNA sequence: TGTGCTAGTGGCCCTTCAGGGTCTGGAAACACCATATATTTT. Residues: CASGPSGSGNTIYF. Complete variable domain (other parts from reference TRBV12-5 and TRBJ1-3): DARVTQTPRHKVTEMGQEVTMRCQPILGHNTVFWYRQTMMQGLELLAYFRNRAPLDDSGMPKDRFSAEMPDATLATLKIQPSEPRDSAVYFCASGPSGSGNTIYFGEGSWLTVV.

The chain uses TRBV5-4 and TRBJ1-2; D is undetermined. V lost 4 bases and J lost 3, with 13 bases in between. The CDR3 consists of 14 residues. Germline lookup yields CDR1 SGHNT and CDR2 YYREEE (reference sequence). The CDR3 DNA sequence: TGTGCCAGCAGCAGCAGTTCGAGGTACTATGGCTACACCTTC. This encodes CASSSSSRYYGYTF. Full variable domain (outside the CDR3, taken from reference TRBV5-4 and TRBJ1-2): ETGVTQSPTHLIKTRGQQVTLRCSSQSGHNTVSWYQQALGQGPQFIFQYYREEENGRGNFPPRFSGLQFPNYSSELNVNALELDDSALYLCASSSSSRYYGYTFGSGTRLTVV.

The chain carries TRBV7-9 and TRBJ1-6, with D possibly TRBD1 on 6 matching bases. The CDR3 length is 18 residues. V gave up 5 bases and J gave up 0 bases, with 17 bases separating them. Per germline, CDR1 SEHNR and CDR2 FQNEAQ (reference sequence). The CDR3, as DNA: TGTGCCAGCAGCCGTCAGGGGCTCTCGAGCTCCTATAATTCACCCCTCCACTTT. This codes for CASSRQGLSSSYNSPLHF.

V usage is TRBV9 and J usage is TRBJ2-3; weak D call: TRBD2 (5 bases). The CDR3 consists of 16 residues. Germline lookup yields CDR1 SGDLS and CDR2 YYNGEE. V lost 1 base and J lost 2, with 14 bases in between. CDR3 in amino acids: CASSVSGNTLTDTQYF. CDR3 DNA: TGTGCCAGCAGCGTATCGGGGAACACACTCACAGATACGCAGTATTTT.